This paragraph reports one TCR beta chain. CDR1 and CDR2 from the germline V gene are LNHDA and SQIVND (reference sequence). The CDR3 sequence is 14 residues long. V was cut by 7 bases and J by 3 bases, with 13 bases left in between. Repertoires were generated with immunoSEQ multiplex PCR, while TCRdb's copy carries only in-frame clones and drops some. In the table there are roughly 180,000 clones, over 80% of which are singletons. The data originate from a study of blood T cell repertoires in COVID-19. This TCR was recovered from a middle-aged woman with COVID-19, enrolled during active disease. Sequencing input: peripheral blood. This chain joins TRBV19 and TRBJ1-5, with D possibly being TRBD1 (6 bases). The CDR3: CASKGTGLNQPQHF. The DNA of the CDR3 is TGTGCCAGTAAGGGTACAGGGCTCAATCAGCCCCAGCATTTT.